This entry describes one T cell receptor beta chain. CDR1 and CDR2 from the germline V gene are SGHRS and YFSETQ. The V gene lost 0 bases and the J gene lost 7 bases, with 13 bases spanning the gap. CDR3 length: 15 residues. Only in-frame clones appear in the TCRdb table, and some are missing; sequencing was by immunoSEQ multiplex PCR. The sample records around 130,000 clones, approximately 90% being singletons. This sample is part of a study of T cell responses to AZD1222 COVID-19 vaccine. The source material was peripheral blood, sampled on day 0 of AZD1222 vaccination. This clonotype was obtained from an adult in good health. This chain joins TRBV5-1 and TRBJ1-4; D not certain. CDR3 in amino acids: CASSLVAGVGEKLFF. In DNA, the CDR3 is TGCGCCAGCAGCTTGGTCGCGGGAGTTGGTGAAAAACTGTTTTTT.